This paragraph covers one T cell receptor beta chain sequence. Its antigen is undetermined. This specimen comes from a study of shared clonotypes between healthy human individuals. Overall study findings and caveats: Clonotype sharing among donors likely depends on sequencing depth.

Germline V gives CDR1 MNHEY, CDR2 SVGAGI. Trimming removed 4 bases from V and 9 bases from J; junction bases left unmatched: 13. This CDR3 is built from 16 residues. Over several immunoSEQ plates, each subset's genomic DNA was distributed in even portions. Some clones are missing from TCRdb's copy, which holds only in-frame ones; the method was immunoSEQ multiplex PCR. Of a few million clones in the sample, over 90% were seen once. V and J are TRBV6-5 and TRBJ2-3, with 10 bases that match TRBD2. This sequence was found in a man aged 18 to 30 in good health. Some clones in this sample may be carry-over from other donors' samples. Sequencing input: naive CD4+ T cells from PBMCs. Subset in this sample: CD45RA+ positively selected. The CDR3 DNA reads as TGTGCCAGCAGTTTCCCTACTAGCGGGAAGGCAGCAACGCAGTATTTT. Its protein is CASSFPTSGKAATQYF.